Listed below are T cell receptor beta chains from one sample, sequenced in a study of monozygotic twins with cystic fibrosis. Sequencing was performed with immunoSEQ multiplex PCR; in TCRdb, only in-frame clones are kept and a portion is missing. This table holds about 14,000 clones, 90% to 95% found once. Sequencing was carried out using blood. These receptors all come from a girl aged 2 to 9 with cystic fibrosis. CDR3s include the opening cysteine and the closing phenylalanine or tryptophan. D genes are given only for firm matches. Clone size is shown for a subset of rows, as once, few, many or a class of expanded clone.

>TRBJ2-7|.|TRBD1|TRBV11-3
CASSLFFRDRGYEQYF
TGTGCCAGCAGCTTATTCTTTCGGGACAGGGGCTACGAGCAGTACTTC
>TRBJ2-7|.|TRBD2|TRBV27
CASRRTSGSNYEQYF
TGTGCCAGCAGAAGGACTAGCGGGAGCAACTACGAGCAGTACTTC
>TRBJ2-1|.|.|TRBV13
CASSLNIANEQFF
TGTGCCAGCAGCTTAAACATAGCGAATGAGCAGTTCTTC
>TRBJ2-2|.|TRBD2|TRBV27
CASSPSGLAGSGELFF
TGTGCCAGCAGTCCCTCGGGACTAGCGGGGTCCGGGGAGCTGTTTTTT
>TRBJ2-5|.|TRBD2|TRBV5-1
CASSLNSLAGVETQYF
TGCGCCAGCAGCTTGAACAGTCTAGCGGGAGTGGAGACCCAGTACTTC
>TRBJ2-7|.|TRBD1|TRBV2
CASSAQGAVYEQYF
TGTGCCAGCAGTGCACAGGGGGCCGTTTACGAGCAGTACTTC
>TRBJ2-5|.|TRBD1|TRBV7-9
CASSPWDRGQETQYF
TGTGCCAGCAGCCCGTGGGACAGGGGGCAAGAGACCCAGTACTTC
>TRBJ2-5|.|.|TRBV30
CAWNRGQETQYF
TGTGCCTGGAACCGGGGTCAAGAGACCCAGTACTTC
>TRBJ2-7|.|.|TRBV30
CAWSVKSHEQYF
TGTGCCTGGAGTGTAAAGAGCCACGAGCAGTACTTC
>TRBJ2-7|.|TRBD1|TRBV4-3
CASSQEPGGEQYF
TGCGCCAGCAGCCAAGAACCAGGGGGCGAGCAGTACTTC
>TRBJ2-5|.|.|TRBV5-4
CASSRTDQETQYF
TGTGCCAGCAGCAGGACAGACCAAGAGACCCAGTACTTC
>TRBJ2-3|.|.|TRBV11-2
CASSLWKDTQYF
TGTGCCAGCAGCTTATGGAAGGATACGCAGTATTTT
>TRBJ1-2|.|.|TRBV19
CASSIAGRAYGYTF
TGTGCCAGTAGTATCGCAGGGAGGGCCTATGGCTACACCTTC
>TRBJ2-7|.|.|TRBV2
CASSPNQGALADLTYEQYF
TGTGCCAGCAGCCCTAACCAGGGGGCTCTAGCGGACCTCACCTACGAGCAGTACTTC
>TRBJ2-5|.|.|TRBV27
CASQGGETQYF
TGTGCCAGTCAGGGGGGGGAGACCCAGTACTTC
>TRBJ2-1|once|TRBD2|TRBV19
CASSSREGRHEQFF
TGTGCCAGTAGTAGTCGGGAGGGCCGTCATGAGCAGTTCTTC
>TRBJ2-7|.|TRBD2|TRBV5-4
CASSTGTRLLSSYEQYF
TGTGCCAGCAGCACCGGGACTAGACTTCTCAGCTCCTACGAGCAGTACTTC
>TRBJ2-3|.|.|TRBV28
CASSFSTDTQYF
TGTGCCAGCAGTTTTAGCACAGATACGCAGTATTTT
>TRBJ2-1|.|.|TRBV7-6
CASTRLGSHNEQFF
TGTGCCAGCACCCGACTAGGGTCTCACAATGAGCAGTTCTTC
>TRBJ2-7|.|.|TRBV15
CATSPYPRQGLGAGVREQYF
TGTGCCACCAGCCCCTACCCCCGACAGGGGCTGGGAGCGGGAGTGAGGGAGCAGTACTTC
>TRBJ2-2|.|.|TRBV30
CAWSVAGELFF
TGTGCCTGGAGTGTTGCCGGGGAGCTGTTTTTT
>TRBJ2-3|few|TRBD2|TRBV10-1
CAARGSGSTDTQYF
TGCGCCGCCCGGGGTAGCGGGAGCACAGATACGCAGTATTTT
>TRBJ2-4|.|.|TRBV29-1
CSAGEVLAKNIQYF
TGCAGCGCGGGGGAGGTACTAGCCAAAAACATTCAGTACTTC
>TRBJ2-7|.|TRBD1|TRBV6-5
CASGRQGAREQYF
TGTGCCAGCGGACGACAGGGGGCAAGGGAGCAGTACTTC
>TRBJ2-5|.|.|TRBV27
CASSPPLGTQYF
TGTGCCAGCAGTCCGCCCTTGGGGACCCAGTACTTC
>TRBJ1-2|once|.|TRBV7-2
CASSRRGGYGYTF
TGTGCCAGCAGCCGACGGGGGGGATATGGCTACACCTTC
>TRBJ2-3|few|.|TRBV7-6
CASSFTRSGFADTQYF
TGTGCCAGCAGCTTCACGAGATCAGGGTTTGCAGATACGCAGTATTTT
>TRBJ2-7|.|.|TRBV14
CASSQVYEQYF
TGTGCCAGCAGCCAAGTCTACGAGCAGTACTTC
>TRBJ1-2|.|.|TRBV5-5
CASSPFSGTTYGYTF
TGTGCCAGCAGCCCTTTTTCGGGGACTACCTATGGCTACACCTTC
>TRBJ2-7|.|TRBD1|TRBV6-5
CASSYQRDRVNEQYF
TGTGCCAGCAGTTACCAAAGGGACAGGGTAAACGAGCAGTACTTC
>TRBJ1-1|.|.|TRBV6-7
CASSYGHRGVNTEAFF
TGTGCCAGCAGTTACGGCCATCGCGGGGTAAACACTGAAGCTTTCTTT
>TRBJ2-7|.|TRBD2|TRBV13
CASSLGLADYEQYF
TGTGCCAGCAGCTTAGGACTAGCGGACTACGAGCAGTACTTC
>TRBJ2-7|.|.|TRBV4-1
CASSPSLLQDRASGEQYF
TGCGCCAGCAGCCCATCACTACTCCAAGACAGAGCATCGGGAGAGCAGTACTTC
>TRBJ1-5|.|TRBD1|TRBV18
CASSPQPWTGASNQPQHF
TGTGCCAGCTCACCCCAACCGTGGACAGGGGCGAGCAATCAGCCCCAGCATTTT
>TRBJ2-2|.|.|TRBV15
CATSGEGGLYTGELFF
TGTGCCACCAGCGGCGAAGGGGGACTCTACACCGGGGAGCTGTTTTTT
>TRBJ2-7|.|TRBD1|TRBV6-1
CASSEYSDRAYEQYF
TGTGCCAGCAGTGAATATTCAGACAGGGCCTACGAGCAGTACTTC
>TRBJ2-1|.|.|TRBV7-9
CASRLLGLNEQFF
TGTGCCAGCAGATTGCTTGGTTTAAATGAGCAGTTCTTC
>TRBJ2-1|.|TRBD2|TRBV7-2
CAIGGDTYNEQFF
TGTGCCATCGGGGGGGACACTTACAATGAGCAGTTCTTC
>TRBJ2-7|.|TRBD1|TRBV27
CASSGQGPYEQYF
TGTGCCAGCAGTGGACAGGGTCCCTACGAGCAGTACTTC
>TRBJ2-7|.|.|TRBV30
CAWRNRSFYEQYF
TGTGCCTGGAGAAACAGGAGTTTTTACGAGCAGTACTTC
>TRBJ2-7|once|.|TRBV4-1
CASSQALGPSYEQYF
TGCGCCAGCAGCCAAGCGCTTGGGCCTTCCTACGAGCAGTACTTC
>TRBJ1-1|.|.|TRBV7-2
CASSLALRIPAEAFF
TGTGCCAGCAGCTTAGCGCTCAGGATCCCGGCAGAAGCTTTCTTT
>TRBJ1-5|.|.|TRBV30
CAWSVSSGNQPQHF
TGTGCCTGGAGTGTTTCGAGTGGGAATCAGCCCCAGCATTTT
>TRBJ1-5|.|.|TRBV19
CASTFRTDSNQPQHF
TGTGCCAGTACCTTCAGGACTGATAGCAATCAGCCCCAGCATTTT
>TRBJ2-7|.|TRBD2|TRBV5-1
CASSFSTGLADTYEQYF
TGCGCCAGCAGCTTCTCAACTGGACTAGCGGATACCTACGAGCAGTACTTC
>TRBJ2-7|.|.|TRBV18
CASSQGGGAREQYF
TGTGCCAGCTCACAGGGGGGAGGGGCACGTGAGCAGTACTTC
>TRBJ1-1|.|.|TRBV28
CASIPLSAPNTEAFF
TGTGCCAGCATCCCTTTGTCCGCCCCGAACACTGAAGCTTTCTTT
>TRBJ2-7|.|TRBD1|TRBV11-3
CASSATGESYEQYF
TGTGCCAGCAGCGCGACAGGGGAGTCCTACGAGCAGTACTTC
>TRBJ2-7|.|.|TRBV5-1
CASRPDGSRDEQYF
TGCGCCAGCAGGCCCGACGGGAGTCGGGACGAGCAGTACTTC
>TRBJ2-1|.|TRBD2|TRBV9
CASSESSGSYNEQFF
TGTGCCAGCAGTGAATCTAGCGGGTCCTACAATGAGCAGTTCTTC
>TRBJ2-1|.|TRBD2|TRBV19
CASSIRGRASYNEQFF
TGTGCCAGTAGTATCCGCGGGAGGGCATCCTACAATGAGCAGTTCTTC
>TRBJ2-2|.|.|TRBV7-6
CASSLSRPNTGELFF
TGTGCCAGCAGCTTGAGCAGGCCGAACACCGGGGAGCTGTTTTTT
>TRBJ1-2|.|.|TRBV7-9
CASSSENYGYTF
TGTGCCAGCAGCTCCGAAAACTATGGCTACACCTTC
>TRBJ2-1|.|TRBD2|TRBV6-5
CASNRLAGFYNEQFF
TGTGCCAGCAACCGACTAGCGGGTTTCTACAATGAGCAGTTCTTC
>TRBJ2-6|.|.|TRBV5-6
CASSLGTFRSGANVLTF
TGTGCCAGCAGCTTGGGGACATTCCGCTCTGGGGCCAACGTCCTGACTTTC